The present TCR beta chain was sequenced within a study of cytomegalovirus exposure and HLA in healthy donors. The assay was immunoSEQ multiplex PCR, and TCRdb's table has in-frame clones only and misses some. The top ten hold under 0.9% of the sample, which has 300,000 to 450,000 clones, roughly 88% seen once. Germline CDR1 SGHVS, CDR2 FQNEAQ. This CDR3 region has 17 residues. V was shortened by 2 bases and J by 0 bases, with 11 bases between the two germline ends. The receptor was derived from a young woman in good health and CMV-seronegative. The material sequenced was PBMCs. The rearrangement links TRBV7-8 to TRBJ1-6, with D possibly matching TRBD1 (5 bases). Here the CDR3 reads CASSLRGAPSYNSPLHF. CDR3 coding DNA: TGTGCCAGCAGCTTACGCGGGGCCCCCTCCTATAATTCACCCCTCCACTTT.